This TCR beta chain derives from a study of cytomegalovirus exposure and HLA in healthy donors. Overall study results and limits: Reported results showed that the classifier diagnosed cytomegalovirus status with high specificity and sensitivity. In vitro confirmation showed a few CMV-associated chains to be CMV antigen specific. A subsequent analysis found that TCR clusters from the first cohort also tended to co-occur in the approximately 110 validation repertoires, with approximately 95% of cluster scores above 0.

This CDR3 region has 16 residues. V gave up 1 base and J gave up 1 base; unmatched junction bases: 3. CDR1 and CDR2 (germline): LNHNV, YYDKDF (reference sequence). Concerning this clone: Its cognate antigen is unknown.

Method: immunoSEQ multiplex PCR; TCRdb's copy keeps in-frame clones and lacks some. The data hold 120,000 or so clones, with over 75% observed a single time. The donors were in the approximately 130-subject validation cohort, distinct from the approximately 730-subject first cohort. The chain carries TRBV15 and TRBJ1-3, with 8 positions matching TRBD1. The TCR comes from a woman between 25 and 40 years old in good health and CMV-seronegative. Sequencing was performed on PBMCs. CDR3 sequence (DNA): TGTGCCACCAGCAGAGGACAGGGGTGGTCTGGAAACACCATATATTTT. As protein: CATSRGQGWSGNTIYF.